The rows below give T cell receptor beta chains drawn from one sample of a study of shared clonotypes between healthy human individuals. Profiled with immunoSEQ multiplex PCR; TCRdb holds only in-frame clones, not every one. The sample holds 2 million to 2.5 million clones, less than 95% seen once. Sequencing input: naive CD4+ T cells from PBMCs. The receptors stem from a man younger than 35 in good health. Some clones in this sample may be carry-over from other donors' samples. CDR3s include the opening cysteine and the closing phenylalanine or tryptophan. A D gene is named only where the DNA matches it firmly. A row's size may be missing; if present it is once, few, many or a size class.

cdr3_aa	cdr3_nt	d_call	v_call	j_call	clone_size
CASSLRVLGNQPQHF	TGTGCCAGCAGTTTAAGGGTGCTGGGGAATCAGCCCCAGCATTTT	-	TRBV28	TRBJ1-5	-
CATQTGTDGNTIYF	TGTGCCACTCAAACCGGGACAGATGGAAACACCATATATTTT	TRBD1	TRBV10-3	TRBJ1-3	-
CASSLRDTGPYEQYF	TGCGCCAGCAGCCTCCGGGATACAGGGCCGTATGAGCAGTACTTC	-	TRBV4-1	TRBJ2-7	-
CAISGASLAGGVSLTDTQYF	TGTGCCATCAGTGGGGCTAGCCTGGCGGGAGGGGTAAGCCTAACAGATACGCAGTATTTT	TRBD2	TRBV10-3	TRBJ2-3	-
CASSLHTDPTYGYTF	TGTGCCAGCAGCTTACATACGGATCCCACCTATGGCTACACCTTC	-	TRBV7-2	TRBJ1-2	-
CASSEALAGRYEQYF	TGTGCCAGCAGTGAGGCACTAGCGGGAAGGTACGAGCAGTACTTC	TRBD2	TRBV6-1	TRBJ2-7	-
CASSGFSEAFF	TGTGCCAGTAGTGGTTTTTCTGAAGCTTTCTTT	-	TRBV19	TRBJ1-1	-
CASSLGVAGGTNTQYF	TGTGCCAGCAGCTTAGGAGTAGCGGGAGGGACGAATACGCAGTATTTT	TRBD2	TRBV5-4	TRBJ2-3	-
CASSSPGIRPYEQYF	TGTGCCAGCAGTTCCCCAGGGATTAGGCCCTACGAGCAGTACTTC	-	TRBV28	TRBJ2-7	-
CASRPGGSYEQYF	TGTGCCAGCCGGCCGGGAGGGTCCTACGAGCAGTACTTC	TRBD2	TRBV28	TRBJ2-7	-
CASISGGWVTYEQYF	TGTGCCAGCATCTCGGGGGGGTGGGTTACCTACGAGCAGTACTTC	TRBD2	TRBV28	TRBJ2-7	once
CASTPRTGAPYEQYF	TGTGCCAGCACACCTAGAACCGGAGCCCCCTACGAGCAGTACTTC	-	TRBV6-1	TRBJ2-7	once
CASSYSSPRSYNEQFF	TGTGCCAGCAGTTACTCTAGCCCTCGCTCCTACAATGAGCAGTTCTTC	-	TRBV6-5	TRBJ2-1	-
CASSLMAGSEKLFF	TGTGCCAGCAGCTTAATGGCAGGTAGTGAAAAACTGTTTTTT	-	TRBV7-3	TRBJ1-4	once
CASSKLAGGYGSTDTQYF	TGTGCCAGTAGTAAACTAGCGGGGGGTTACGGGAGCACAGATACGCAGTATTTT	TRBD2	TRBV19	TRBJ2-3	-
CASSLGPTQREQYF	TGCGCCAGCAGCCTGGGACCCACACAGAGGGAGCAGTACTTC	-	TRBV4-1	TRBJ2-7	-
CASSLGGSYYEQYF	TGTGCCAGCAGTTTGGGAGGATCCTACTACGAGCAGTACTTC	-	TRBV28	TRBJ2-7	few
CASSLPGARDTQYF	TGCGCCAGCAGCCTCCCCGGGGCGAGAGATACGCAGTATTTT	-	TRBV4-1	TRBJ2-3	-
CASSTNLAQSSYNSPLHF	TGCGCCAGCAGCACTAACCTCGCCCAGAGCTCCTATAATTCACCCCTCCACTTT	-	TRBV5-1	TRBJ1-6	-
CASSLVGTGAYEQYF	TGTGCCAGCAGCTTAGTAGGGACAGGGGCCTACGAGCAGTACTTC	TRBD1	TRBV7-2	TRBJ2-7	-
CASSFPLGFKNHNEQFF	TGTGCCAGCAGCTTCCCCCTTGGCTTCAAGAATCACAATGAGCAGTTCTTC	-	TRBV7-9	TRBJ2-1	-
CASSQASGNSREQFF	TGCGCCAGCAGCCAAGCGAGCGGCAACAGCAGAGAGCAGTTCTTC	-	TRBV4-1	TRBJ2-1	-
CASSLTAGGTGEAFF	TGCGCCAGCAGCTTGACTGCCGGGGGTACGGGTGAAGCTTTCTTT	-	TRBV5-1	TRBJ1-1	-
CAISDATAYYGYTF	TGTGCCATCAGTGACGCGACAGCCTACTATGGCTACACCTTC	-	TRBV10-3	TRBJ1-2	-
CASRFSDLRGSGYTF	TGTGCCAGCAGGTTCTCCGACCTTCGAGGGAGTGGCTACACCTTC	-	TRBV28	TRBJ1-2	-
CASSYTMNTEAFF	TGTGCCAGCAGCTACACAATGAACACTGAAGCTTTCTTT	-	TRBV7-9	TRBJ1-1	few
CASSFERAGTGELFF	TGTGCCAGCAGTTTCGAGCGTGCCGGCACCGGGGAGCTGTTTTTT	-	TRBV27	TRBJ2-2	once
CASSDSEETQYF	TGTGCCAGCAGTGACTCGGAGGAGACCCAGTACTTC	-	TRBV2	TRBJ2-5	-
CASSLQGTEAFF	TGTGCCAGCAGCTTACAGGGCACTGAAGCTTTCTTT	-	TRBV5-4	TRBJ1-1	-
CASSLEGSRGETQYF	TGCGCCAGCAGCTTGGAAGGGAGTAGGGGGGAGACCCAGTACTTC	-	TRBV5-1	TRBJ2-5	-
CASSPTTLSSGNTIYF	TGTGCCAGCTCACCCACGACGCTCAGCTCTGGAAACACCATATATTTT	-	TRBV18	TRBJ1-3	-
CASSSTSTGPGEQFF	TGTGCCAGCAGCTCGACCTCGACAGGGCCGGGTGAGCAGTTCTTC	TRBD1	TRBV7-2	TRBJ2-1	-
CARSLGLGLAVYEQYF	TGTGCCAGAAGCTTGGGTTTGGGACTAGCGGTCTACGAGCAGTACTTC	TRBD2	TRBV5-3	TRBJ2-7	-
CASSLTGTSGQETQYF	TGTGCCAGCAGCTTGACCGGGACTAGCGGCCAAGAGACCCAGTACTTC	TRBD2	TRBV11-2	TRBJ2-5	-
CASNRTSGMYEQYF	TGTGCCTCAAATAGGACTAGCGGGATGTACGAGCAGTACTTC	TRBD2	TRBV19	TRBJ2-7	-
CASSLGDRVQFF	TGTGCCAGCAGCTTAGGGGACAGGGTGCAGTTCTTC	TRBD1	TRBV11-3	TRBJ2-1	-
CASSRDRGYEQYF	TGTGCCAGCAGTCGGGACAGGGGATACGAGCAGTACTTC	TRBD1	TRBV6-5	TRBJ2-7	-
CASSLNTGNPEAFF	TGTGCCAGCAGCTTAAATACAGGGAACCCTGAAGCTTTCTTT	-	TRBV7-9	TRBJ1-1	-
CASSHSQGTGNTIYF	TGTGCCAGCAGCCATAGTCAGGGGACGGGAAACACCATATATTTT	-	TRBV11-2	TRBJ1-3	few
CASSTEKSRGAEAFF	TGTGCCAGCAGCACAGAAAAGTCGAGAGGGGCTGAAGCTTTCTTT	-	TRBV7-3	TRBJ1-1	-
CASSEYKWRAWGNQPQHF	TGTGCCAGCAGTGAATATAAGTGGAGGGCGTGGGGGAATCAGCCCCAGCATTTT	-	TRBV2	TRBJ1-5	-
CASGRTGKESGYTF	TGTGCCAGCGGCCGGACAGGGAAGGAGTCTGGCTACACCTTC	TRBD1	TRBV5-4	TRBJ1-2	-
CASSLSAGGTSEAFF	TGCGCCAGCAGCTTGAGTGCTGGGGGGACCTCCGAAGCTTTCTTT	-	TRBV5-1	TRBJ1-1	-
CASSLIPLSANEKLFF	TGTGCCAGCAGCTTAATACCCTTGTCGGCTAATGAAAAACTGTTTTTT	-	TRBV7-2	TRBJ1-4	once
CASSTGPDSGNTIYF	TGTGCCAGCAGTACGGGCCCGGACTCTGGAAACACCATATATTTT	-	TRBV27	TRBJ1-3	-
CASSLAAGGEGEQYF	TGCGCCAGCAGCTTGGCCGCGGGGGGCGAGGGCGAGCAGTACTTC	TRBD2	TRBV5-1	TRBJ2-7	-
CASSAGTRGEKLFF	TGTGCCAGCAGCGCCGGGACCCGGGGCGAAAAACTGTTTTTT	-	TRBV28	TRBJ1-4	-
CASSLYRATNTEAFF	TGTGCCAGCAGTTTATATAGGGCCACGAACACTGAAGCTTTCTTT	-	TRBV28	TRBJ1-1	-
CASSPVGLAGVF	TGTGCCAGCTCACCCGTCGGACTAGCGGGAGTCTTC	TRBD2	TRBV18	TRBJ2-1	-
CASSTGQPIDEQYF	TGTGCCAGCAGTACGGGACAACCCATCGACGAGCAGTACTTC	-	TRBV6-6	TRBJ2-7	-
CASRIASEAFF	TGCGCCAGCAGAATCGCAAGTGAAGCTTTCTTT	-	TRBV5-1	TRBJ1-1	-
CASSKAAGGGETQYF	TGTGCCAGCAGCAAGGCCGCGGGAGGCGGAGAGACCCAGTACTTC	TRBD2	TRBV5-6	TRBJ2-5	-
CASSLTGLAGVDEQFF	TGTGCCAGCAGTTTAACTGGACTAGCGGGAGTTGATGAGCAGTTCTTC	TRBD2	TRBV27	TRBJ2-1	-
CASSPGLAGGADTQYF	TGTGCCAGCTCACCGGGACTAGCGGGAGGAGCAGATACGCAGTATTTT	TRBD2	TRBV18	TRBJ2-3	-
CASSLGQGSGAFF	TGTGCCAGCAGTCTAGGACAGGGCTCTGGAGCTTTCTTT	TRBD1	TRBV6-5	TRBJ1-1	-
CASSQPPGTSGNTIYF	TGTGCCAGCAGCCAACCTCCAGGGACCTCTGGAAACACCATATATTTT	-	TRBV4-2	TRBJ1-3	-
CASSLDPEETQYF	TGTGCCAGCAGCTTAGACCCCGAAGAGACCCAGTACTTC	-	TRBV11-2	TRBJ2-5	-
CASSSDRNEQYF	TGTGCCAGCAGCTCGGACAGGAACGAGCAGTACTTC	TRBD1	TRBV7-3	TRBJ2-7	-
CASSPSGGGRVVYEQYF	TGTGCCAGCTCACCCAGTGGCGGGGGGCGCGTCGTATACGAGCAGTACTTC	TRBD2	TRBV18	TRBJ2-7	-